Presented here are 3 T cell receptor beta chains from one specimen sequenced in a study of spatial heterogeneity in lung cancer. As for time point: sample taken at primary tumor resection. TCRdb reanalysed the 5' RACE reads using MiXCR and keeps one entry per CDR3 protein. The sample includes approximately 40,000 distinct CDR3 sequences, roughly an eighth of them seen just once. This material consisted of PBMCs, taken at surgery. These receptors were obtained from a male donor with early-stage non-small cell lung cancer.

This clonotype was seen more than once but under ten times. J is TRBJ2-2 and V is TRBV12-3 or TRBV12-4; weak D call: TRBD2 (6 bases). The CDR3 is 15 residues long. V was shortened by 7 bases and J by 0 bases, with 12 bases between the two germline ends. This CDR3 is CASTGDFPNTGELFF. CDR3 coding DNA: TGTGCCAGCACCGGGGACTTTCCGAACACCGGGGAGCTGTTTTTT.

This clonotype was picked up one time. This sequence may be a read error, since a much larger clone differs from it by one base. Likely a read error: the CDR3 ends without its conserved phenylalanine or tryptophan. V and J are TRBV10-3 and TRBJ1-6; tentatively, D is TRBD1 (6 bases). Trimming stripped 3 bases from V and 7 bases from J, with 13 bases between. Germline-derived CDR1 and CDR2 are ENHRY and SYGVKD. The CDR3 contains 15 residues. The CDR3 bases are TGTGCCATCAGTGACAGGGGCCCGACGAATTCACCCCTCCACCTT. As protein: CAISDRGPTNSPLHL.

This clonotype was observed a handful of times. This chain connects TRBV27 to TRBJ2-3; TRBD2 is a possible D gene (5 bases). This CDR3 region has 15 residues. The germline gives CDR1 MNHEY, CDR2 SMNVEV (reference sequence). Trimming shortened V by 7 bases and J by 2 bases, and 16 bases separated the two germline ends. CDR3 DNA: TGTGCCAGCAAAGGCCTAGGGAGAGTCACAGATACGCAGTATTTT. It translates to CASKGLGRVTDTQYF.